The 15 T cell receptor beta chains listed next were all sequenced from one sample in a study of blood T cell repertoires in COVID-19. Repertoires were generated with immunoSEQ multiplex PCR, while TCRdb's copy carries only in-frame clones and drops some. The sample gives about 250,000 clones, 70% to 90% of which show up once; 2.1% is in the top ten. The material sequenced was peripheral blood. These receptors came from a woman between 35 and 50 years old who had recovered from COVID-19.

The chain links TRBV30 to TRBJ2-1, with 13 bases fitting TRBD2. This CDR3 comprises 17 residues. The V segment lost 1 base and the J segment 9 bases; nucleotides outside the gene matches: 12. CDR1 and CDR2 (germline): GTSNPN, SVGIG (reference sequence). This CDR3 reads CAWSGLRGLAGVPEQFF. The CDR3 DNA is TGTGCCTGGAGTGGCCTCCGAGGACTAGCGGGAGTTCCTGAGCAGTTCTTC.

J is TRBJ2-5 and V is TRBV7-2, with a weak D call TRBD1 (8 bases). The CDR3 covers 14 residues. V was shortened by 5 bases and J by 3 bases, with 13 bases between the two germline ends. Germline V gene sequence: CDR1 SGHTA, CDR2 FQGNSA. The CDR3 bases are TGTGCCAGCAGCCTACAGGGGGGGGAAGAGACCCAGTACTTC. It yields the protein CASSLQGGEETQYF.

The chain carries TRBV4-3 and TRBJ1-4; D unclear. The CDR3 covers 15 residues. Germline lookup yields CDR1 LGHNA and CDR2 YSLEER. V lost 4 bases to trimming and J lost 8 bases, with 17 bases between them. CDR3 coding DNA: TGCGCCAGCAGCCTCGGGGTACAGACCGGGGAAAAACTGTTTTTT. This codes for CASSLGVQTGEKLFF.

This rearrangement joins TRBV28 to TRBJ2-7, with TRBD1 matching over 11 bases. CDR3 size: 16 residues. CDR1 is MDHEN, CDR2 SYDVKM, per germline. The trim removed 10 bases at V and 3 bases at J, leaving 14 bases unmatched. CDR3 amino acids: CAIEGGGTGGFYEQYF. The CDR3, as DNA: TGTGCCATCGAAGGTGGGGGGACAGGGGGGTTCTACGAGCAGTACTTC.

The rearrangement joins TRBV4-2 to TRBJ2-1; D gene ambiguous. V lost 0 bases and J 0 bases, leaving 12 bases between the germline ends. This CDR3 has 17 residues. In germline, CDR1 is LGHNA, CDR2 YNFKEQ. In nucleotides, the CDR3 is TGTGCCAGCAGCCAAGAAACGGGTCGAAGCTCCTACAATGAGCAGTTCTTC. This encodes CASSQETGRSSYNEQFF.

This clone came up once. The V call is TRBV15, the J call TRBJ2-6; TRBD2 aligns across 7 bases. The CDR3 spans 16 residues. J lost 2 bases, V lost 5 bases, and 6 bases had no gene match. The germline V gene has CDR1 LNHNV and CDR2 YYDKDF (reference sequence). This CDR3 is CATSWGGKAGANVLTF. The CDR3 DNA reads TGTGCCACCAGCTGGGGGGGTAAGGCTGGGGCCAACGTCCTGACTTTC.

V is TRBV9 and J is TRBJ2-7; TRBD2 might be the D (6 bases). Germline V gene sequence: CDR1 SGDLS, CDR2 YYNGEE. V shed 0 bases and J shed 5 bases, with 15 bases lying between them. The CDR3 extends over 15 amino acids. In DNA, the CDR3 is TGTGCCAGCAGCGTAGGGTTAAGGGGAGGAAACGAGCAGTACTTC. This translates into CASSVGLRGGNEQYF.

The V gene is TRBV7-9, the J gene TRBJ2-7; D may be TRBD2 (6 bases). The V and J ends lost 1 base and 2 bases respectively, with 12 bases between them. Germline lookup yields CDR1 SEHNR and CDR2 FQNEAQ (reference sequence). The CDR3 is 15 amino acids. The DNA of the CDR3 is TGTGCCAGCAGCTTAGACCCCGGGAGTACCTACGAGCAGTACTTC. Protein sequence: CASSLDPGSTYEQYF.

J is TRBJ1-1 and V is TRBV7-9; D is unresolved. Trimming took 3 bases from V and 2 from J, leaving 10 bases between them. CDR1 and CDR2 (germline): SEHNR, FQNEAQ (reference sequence). The CDR3 is 14 amino acids. This chain's CDR3 is CASSLSLVNTEAFF. The CDR3 DNA follows: TGTGCCAGCAGCTTGTCCCTAGTTAACACTGAAGCTTTCTTT.

The rearrangement uses TRBV29-1 and TRBJ1-2, with TRBD1 matching 9 bases. CDR1 is SQVTM, CDR2 ANQGSEA, per germline. The CDR3 is made up of 13 amino acids. The V and J ends lost 6 bases and 6 bases, in that order; junction bases with no gene match: 8. CDR3: CSVITGGRHGYTF. The CDR3 DNA follows: TGCAGCGTCATCACAGGGGGCCGCCATGGCTACACCTTC.

This chain links TRBV4-1 with TRBJ2-1; the D gene is possibly TRBD2 (7 bases). CDR1 MGHRA and CDR2 YSYEKL come from the germline V gene. Trimming took off 0 bases at V and 10 bases at J, with 13 bases between the two ends. The CDR3 has 14 amino acids. Here the CDR3 reads CASSQDGGAVEQFF. The CDR3 bases are TGCGCCAGCAGCCAAGATGGGGGGGCCGTAGAGCAGTTCTTC.

The chain couples TRBV7-9 to TRBJ1-2, with 9 bases aligning to TRBD1. Germline CDR1 SEHNR, CDR2 FQNEAQ (reference sequence). Germline trimming cut 3 bases from V and 3 bases from J; bases unmatched to any gene: 11. The CDR3 is 17 amino acids. The CDR3 DNA reads as TGTGCCAGCAGCTTGATCGTGGGACAGGGCGTGGACTATGGCTACACCTTC. The encoded protein is CASSLIVGQGVDYGYTF.

The J gene is TRBJ1-4, the V gene TRBV11-2; 8 bases are a match to TRBD1. V shed 4 bases, J shed 8 bases, and the junction held 12 bases outside the gene matches. The CDR3 has 16 residues. CDR1 SGHAT and CDR2 FQNNGV come from the germline V gene. The CDR3 DNA reads TGTGCCAGCAGCTATAGGATGACAGGGGTAGGGGAAAAACTGTTTTTT. It is translated as CASSYRMTGVGEKLFF.

This chain uses TRBV9 with TRBJ2-2; D is perhaps TRBD2 (5 bases). This CDR3 region has 14 residues. Germline lookup yields CDR1 SGDLS and CDR2 YYNGEE. V gave up 0 bases and J gave up 6 bases, with 9 bases separating them. CDR3 bases: TGTGCCAGCAGCGTAGTAGGGAGCGCCGGGGAGCTGTTTTTT. This sequence encodes CASSVVGSAGELFF.

This sequence joins TRBV30 and TRBJ1-1, with D tentatively TRBD1 (6 bases). The CDR3 loop spans 13 amino acids. The V end lost 8 bases, the J end lost 2 bases, and 15 bases lay between the germline ends. Germline CDR1 GTSNPN, CDR2 SVGIG (reference sequence). The CDR3 loop is CAGSGQSNTEAFF. The CDR3 DNA is TGTGCCGGTTCGGGACAAAGCAACACTGAAGCTTTCTTT.